Listed below are T cell receptor beta chains from one sample, sequenced in a study of post-analysis software for immune sequencing data. In TCRdb, the PCR reads were re-called with MiXCR into one record per CDR3 protein. The sample includes roughly 800,000 distinct CDR3 sequences, under 60% of them seen just once. What was sequenced was blood. The receptors were gathered from a girl aged 5 to 17 with multiple sclerosis. The CDR3 runs from the conserved cysteine through the conserved F or W. A D gene is named only where the DNA matches it firmly. A clone size is listed for some rows: how often the clone was seen (once, few, many), or a class if it is expanded.

J	D	size	V	DNA	CDR3
TRBJ2-3	TRBD1	NA	TRBV6-4	TGTGCCAGCAGTCCAAAGGGGACAGGGGGCACAGATACGCAGTATTTT	CASSPKGTGGTDTQYF
TRBJ2-7	TRBD2	NA	TRBV6-2/TRBV6-3	TGTGCCAGCAGTAGAGGAGGACTAGCGGGAGTTGAACGCGAGCAGTACTTC	CASSRGGLAGVEREQYF
TRBJ2-1	TRBD2	once	TRBV30	TGTGCCGCCGCCGGGACTAGCGGCCCCAATGAGCAGTTCTTC	CAAAGTSGPNEQFF
TRBJ1-2	NA	NA	TRBV6-6	TGTGCCAGCAAACAACTAACTGGGAACGAAGGCTACACCTTC	CASKQLTGNEGYTF
TRBJ2-5	TRBD2	NA	TRBV5-1	TGCGCCAGCAGCTTGGAACTAGCGGGAGGGATGGAGACCCAGTACTTC	CASSLELAGGMETQYF
TRBJ1-3	TRBD1	NA	TRBV29-1	TGCAGCGTTGAAGTAGGGACAGGGGGAGTAGGGCCTGGAAACACCATATATTTT	CSVEVGTGGVGPGNTIYF
TRBJ2-5	NA	NA	TRBV7-6	TGTGCCAGCAGCTTAGTGGATACACCCGAAGAGACCCAGTACTTC	CASSLVDTPEETQYF
TRBJ1-2	NA	NA	TRBV15	TGTGCCACCAGCAGTTTTGGGCAGGGCTATGGCTACACCTTC	CATSSFGQGYGYTF
TRBJ2-3	NA	few	TRBV7-3	TGTGCCAGCAGCCCCGTCGGTCTCACAGATACGCAGTATTTT	CASSPVGLTDTQYF
TRBJ2-3	NA	NA	TRBV15	TGTGCCACCAGCGACCGGGCTGGGGAAGATACGCAGTATTTT	CATSDRAGEDTQYF
TRBJ2-1	TRBD1	NA	TRBV7-2	TGTGCCAGCAGCTTAGGAACAGGGGCGAACGCCTACAATGAGCAGTTCTTC	CASSLGTGANAYNEQFF
TRBJ2-5	NA	NA	TRBV27	TGTGCCAGCAGTTTAAGGCAGGGCCGAGACTACAGGGAGACCCAGTACTTC	CASSLRQGRDYRETQYF
TRBJ2-7	NA	NA	TRBV12-3/TRBV12-4	TGTGCCAGCAGGCGTAGCGGCGATGCACCCTACGGGCAGTACTTC	CASRRSGDAPYGQYF
TRBJ1-5	NA	NA	TRBV12-3/TRBV12-4	TGTGCCAGCAGTTTACAGGCTGCGGGGCCCCAGCATTTT	CASSLQAAGPQHF
TRBJ2-7	NA	NA	TRBV5-6	TGTGCCAGCAGCCACACCGACACCCTCTACGAGCAGTACTTC	CASSHTDTLYEQYF
TRBJ2-7	NA	NA	TRBV28	TGTGCCAGCAGCGGACCCTACCCCTACGAGCAGTACTTC	CASSGPYPYEQYF
TRBJ2-7	NA	NA	TRBV27	TGTGCCAGCAGTTTAACCAGGAACCTCTACGAGCAGTACTTC	CASSLTRNLYEQYF
TRBJ2-4	TRBD2	few	TRBV6-2/TRBV6-3	TGTGCCAGCAGCCTCTCCGGGACTAGCGGGAGGCTAGCCAAAAACATTCAGTACTTC	CASSLSGTSGRLAKNIQYF
TRBJ2-3	NA	NA	TRBV20-1	TGCAGTGCTGGTAGTTGGGGAAGCACAGATACGCAGTATTTT	CSAGSWGSTDTQYF
TRBJ2-3	NA	once	TRBV2	TGTGCCGCGGAGGACAGAGTCACAGATACGCAGTATTTT	CAAEDRVTDTQYF
TRBJ2-3	TRBD2	few	TRBV10-1	TGCGCCAGCAGTGAGTATGTCCTAGCGGGAGGAAGCACAGATACGCAGTATTTT	CASSEYVLAGGSTDTQYF
TRBJ1-5	NA	NA	TRBV9	TGTGCCAGCAGCCACCCCCTGAGGGTAGGGAATCAGCCCCAGCATTTT	CASSHPLRVGNQPQHF
TRBJ2-4	NA	few	TRBV6-6	TGTGCCAGCAGTTACGGGACCGAGCTAGCCAAAAACATTCAGTACTTC	CASSYGTELAKNIQYF
TRBJ1-4	NA	NA	TRBV5-5	TGTGCCGGCAGCCCGGACCCGGGAGGTGAAAAACTGTTTTTT	CAGSPDPGGEKLFF
TRBJ2-5	NA	NA	TRBV29-1	TGCAGCGTTGAGGGGTTAGTGGGGAACCAAGAGACCCAGTACTTC	CSVEGLVGNQETQYF
TRBJ2-7	NA	NA	TRBV13	TGTGCCAGCAGCTTAGGAGGACTGGAGGAGCAGTACTTC	CASSLGGLEEQYF
TRBJ2-5	NA	NA	TRBV7-2	TGTGCCAGCAGCTCCCGTAGGGGGGGGGCGCAAGAGACCCAGTACTTC	CASSSRRGGAQETQYF
TRBJ2-1	TRBD2	NA	TRBV6-1	TGTGCCGGCGCCAAAAAGGGACTAGCCAGCTCCTACAATGAGCAGTTCTTC	CAGAKKGLASSYNEQFF
TRBJ2-1	NA	few	TRBV5-1	TGCGCCAGCAGCGCCGGCGTTGAGCAGTTCTTC	CASSAGVEQFF
TRBJ1-1	NA	NA	TRBV12-3/TRBV12-4	TGTGCCAGCAGTCCCCAACAGGTGACGGTCGGCACTGAAGCTTTCTTT	CASSPQQVTVGTEAFF
TRBJ1-1	NA	NA	TRBV6-6	TGTGCCAGCAGTTACTCGATGCGGGCGACTGAAGCTTTCTTT	CASSYSMRATEAFF
TRBJ2-1	NA	NA	TRBV28	TGTGCCAGCAGTCCCCGCGGGACTGTCTCCTACAATGAGCAGTTCTTC	CASSPRGTVSYNEQFF
TRBJ2-1	NA	few	TRBV6-2/TRBV6-3	TGTGCCAGCAGTCCCCCTGGTTACGAGCAGTTCTTC	CASSPPGYEQFF
TRBJ1-5	NA	NA	TRBV7-8	TGTGCCAGCAGCTTTGGCGGACGCTCGGGCAATCAGCCCCAGCATTTT	CASSFGGRSGNQPQHF
TRBJ2-5	TRBD2	few	TRBV20-1	TGCAGTGCTAGAGATTGGGAGCGGGAGCCCCCTAACAACGGCGGGAATGAGCAGTACTTC	CSARDWEREPPNNGGNEQYF
TRBJ1-2	NA	NA	TRBV5-1	TGCGCCAGCAGCCCCCATGACTCAGGGCCTTATGGCTACACCTTC	CASSPHDSGPYGYTF